This TCR beta chain was observed in a study of T cell changes during pregnancy in multiple sclerosis. Produced via immunoSEQ multiplex PCR; TCRdb's table is partial and in-frame only. This table has 89,000 or so clones, roughly nine tenths appearing once. CDR1 and CDR2 (germline): SEHNR, FQNEAQ (reference sequence). V was clipped by 5 bases and J by 4 bases, with 17 bases between them. The CDR3 spans 16 residues. This specimen consisted of PBMCs, obtained in the first trimester of pregnancy. This clonotype originated in a female donor in good health, serving as a control in a pregnancy study. Some clones in this sample may be carry-over from other donors' samples. This chain links TRBV7-9 with TRBJ2-2; TRBD2 might be the D (6 bases). CDR3 loop: CASSLRILGGTGELFF. The CDR3, as DNA: TGTGCCAGCAGCCTCCGTATTTTGGGGGGCACCGGGGAGCTGTTTTTT.